A single sample is the source of the 9 T cell receptor beta chains below, sequenced in a study of cytomegalovirus exposure and HLA in healthy donors. Sequencing used immunoSEQ multiplex PCR; TCRdb keeps in-frame clones, though not all of them. The sample has tens of thousands of clones, roughly 90% seen once. Sequencing input: PBMCs. The receptor source for this set is a man between 18 and 29 years old in good health and CMV-seronegative.

In regard to this clone: The junction departs from the called germline gene at one end, perhaps through a read error. The V and J genes are TRBV7-7 and TRBJ2-1; 7 bases are shared with TRBD2. Germline V gene sequence: CDR1 SSHAT, CDR2 FNYEAQ (reference sequence). This CDR3 is built from 13 residues. The CDR3 DNA reads TGTGCTAGCAGCTTTGGGGAACTAGCGGAGCAGTTCTTC. It is translated as CASSFGELAEQFF.

J is TRBJ2-1 and V is TRBV20-1, with D possibly TRBD2 on 5 matching bases. The length of the CDR3 is 11 residues. Germline CDR1 DFQATT, CDR2 SNEGSKA (reference sequence). Between the trimmed V and J ends, which lost 7 bases and 9 bases, there was a span of 13 bases. This chain's CDR3 is CSVDYAGEQFF. Written as DNA, the CDR3 is TGCAGTGTCGACTATGCGGGTGAGCAGTTCTTC.

The chain employs TRBV12-5 and TRBJ1-2; D uncertain. CDR1 and CDR2 (germline): LGHNT, FRNRAP. This CDR3 comprises 16 residues. V lost 5 bases and J lost 0, with 16 bases in between. CDR3 sequence: CASGMEGRGTNYGYTF. The CDR3, as DNA: TGTGCTAGTGGTATGGAAGGTCGGGGTACTAACTATGGCTACACCTTC.

The chain employs TRBV6-5 and TRBJ2-7, with a tentative D call TRBD2 (6 bases). Germline values: CDR1 MNHEY, CDR2 SVGAGI. The CDR3 is 14 residues long. V lost 0 bases to trimming and J lost 2 bases, with 8 bases between them. The CDR3 reads CASSYSAGTYEQYF. The CDR3 DNA follows: TGTGCCAGCAGTTACTCCGCGGGAACCTACGAGCAGTACTTC.

This clone was detected only once. V and J are TRBV6-1 and TRBJ2-1, with unresolved D. From germline, CDR1 is MNHNS and CDR2 SASEGT. The CDR3 runs to 16 residues. V shed 1 base and J shed 2 bases, with 12 bases lying between them. For the CDR3, the DNA is TGTGCCAGCAGTGAAGGGTGGCCTCTCCCCTACAATGAGCAGTTCTTC. It is translated as CASSEGWPLPYNEQFF.

The rearrangement links TRBV9 to TRBJ2-3; possibly TRBD2 for D (7 bases). Trimming stripped 4 bases from V and 5 bases from J, with 17 bases between. Germline assignment: CDR1 SGDLS and CDR2 YYNGEE. The CDR3 extends over 15 amino acids. Here the CDR3 reads CASSLGGGVEDTQYF. The CDR3 region has the DNA TGTGCCAGCAGCTTGGGGGGGGGCGTGGAAGATACGCAGTATTTT.

J is TRBJ2-7 and V is TRBV6-5, with 8 bases identical to TRBD2. CDR1 MNHEY and CDR2 SVGAGI come from the germline V gene. Unmatched junction bases numbered 9, after V lost 8 bases and J lost 0 bases. The length of the CDR3 is 15 residues. The CDR3 is CASRRERESSYEQYF. The CDR3 DNA reads TGTGCCAGCCGGAGAGAGCGGGAGTCCTCCTACGAGCAGTACTTC.

The chain carries TRBV19 and TRBJ2-1; maybe TRBD2 (5 bases). V was trimmed by 5 bases and J by 4 bases, leaving 18 bases between them. The CDR3 is made up of 16 amino acids. Germline CDR1 reads LNHDA; CDR2 reads SQIVND (reference sequence). The CDR3 DNA reads as TGTGCCAGTAGTGGTGGCGGGCGTACGGTTTACAATGAGCAGTTCTTC. This translates into CASSGGGRTVYNEQFF. The full variable domain, with the rest looked up from reference TRBV19 and TRBJ2-1, is DGGITQSPKYLFRKEGQNVTLSCEQNLNHDAMYWYRQDPGQGLRLIYYSQIVNDFQKGDIAEGYSVSREKKESFPLTVTSAQKNPTAFYLCASSGGGRTVYNEQFFGPGTRLTVL.

The rearrangement joins TRBV5-4 to TRBJ2-1; D not resolved. CDR1 is SGHNT and CDR2 is YYREEE in the germline V gene (reference sequence). V lost 2 bases and J lost 7, with 4 bases in between. This CDR3 is built from 11 residues. This CDR3 reads CASSFLNEQFF. CDR3 nucleotides: TGTGCCAGCAGCTTTCTTAATGAGCAGTTCTTC.